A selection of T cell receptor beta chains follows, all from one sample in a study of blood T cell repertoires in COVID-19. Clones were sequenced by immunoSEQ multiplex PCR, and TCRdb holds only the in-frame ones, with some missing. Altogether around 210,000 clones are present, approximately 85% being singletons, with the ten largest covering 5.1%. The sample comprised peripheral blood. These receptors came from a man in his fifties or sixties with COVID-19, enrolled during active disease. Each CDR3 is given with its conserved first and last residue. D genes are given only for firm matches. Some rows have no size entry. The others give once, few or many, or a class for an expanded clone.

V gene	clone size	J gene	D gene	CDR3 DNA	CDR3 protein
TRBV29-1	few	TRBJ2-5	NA	TGCAGCGCCCCACAGACAGCCCAAGGGGCCCAGTACTTC	CSAPQTAQGAQYF
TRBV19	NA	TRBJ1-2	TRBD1	TGTGCCAGTAGTATCGGGACAGCCCCTACTAACTATGGCTACACCTTC	CASSIGTAPTNYGYTF
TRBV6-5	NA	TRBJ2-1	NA	TGTGCCAGCAGTCCAACCTACAATGAGCAGTTCTTC	CASSPTYNEQFF
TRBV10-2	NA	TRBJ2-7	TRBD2	TGCGCCAGCACCCCACGACTAGCGGGGGCCTACGAGCAGTACTTC	CASTPRLAGAYEQYF
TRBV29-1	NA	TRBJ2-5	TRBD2	TGCAGCGTTGTAGGTAGCGGGGCCGGGGAGACCCAGTACTTC	CSVVGSGAGETQYF
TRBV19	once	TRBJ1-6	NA	TGTGCCAGTAGTAATCGACAGGCTGCCTATAATTCACCCCTCCACTTT	CASSNRQAAYNSPLHF
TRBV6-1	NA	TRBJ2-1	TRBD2	TGTGCCAGCAGTGATGGCGGGGGGGCGGGTGAGCAGTTCTTC	CASSDGGGAGEQFF
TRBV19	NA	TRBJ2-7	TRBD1	TGTGCCAGTACCCAGATGGGGACAGGGGGCGCCGAGCAGTACTTC	CASTQMGTGGAEQYF
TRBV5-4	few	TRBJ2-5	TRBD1	TGTGCCAGCAGCTCGGGACAGGGGGCCGTGAGAACAGAGACCCAGTACTTC	CASSSGQGAVRTETQYF
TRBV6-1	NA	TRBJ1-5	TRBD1	TGTGCCAGCAGTGAGGACAGGGGTGGGCAGCCCCAGCATTTT	CASSEDRGGQPQHF
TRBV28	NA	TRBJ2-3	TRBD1	TGTGCCAGCAGTTCTCCGGGACAGGGACGCACAGATACGCAGTATTTT	CASSSPGQGRTDTQYF
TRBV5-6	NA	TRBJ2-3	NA	TGTGCCAGCAGCTTGACTAGCTATGCAGATACGCAGTATTTT	CASSLTSYADTQYF
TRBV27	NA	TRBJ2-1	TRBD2	TGTGCCAGCAGTTTACGGGGGGACCGCTCCTACAATGAGCAGTTCTTC	CASSLRGDRSYNEQFF
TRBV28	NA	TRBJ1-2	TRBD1	TGTGCCAGCGGGGGACAGGATCATGGCTACACCTTC	CASGGQDHGYTF
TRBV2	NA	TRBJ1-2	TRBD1	TGTGCCAGCAGAGTCACAGGGGGAAACTATGGCTACACCTTC	CASRVTGGNYGYTF
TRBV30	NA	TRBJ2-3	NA	TGTGCCTGGAGTGGGAGAAGAGCCGCATCCACAGATACGCAGTATTTT	CAWSGRRAASTDTQYF
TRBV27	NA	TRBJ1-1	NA	TGTGCCAGCAGTTTCAGGGTTAACACTGAAGCTTTCTTT	CASSFRVNTEAFF
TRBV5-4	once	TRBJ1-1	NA	TGTGCCAGCAGCTTTAAGGGGATGAAGACTGAAGCTTTCTTT	CASSFKGMKTEAFF
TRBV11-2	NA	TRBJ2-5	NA	TGTGCCAGCAGCCCGAGGGAGACCCAGTACTTC	CASSPRETQYF
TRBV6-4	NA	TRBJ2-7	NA	TGTGCCAGCAGTGACGAGACAGTTCTTTTGGGGTACGAGCAGTACTTC	CASSDETVLLGYEQYF
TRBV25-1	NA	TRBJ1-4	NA	TGTGCCAGCAGTGCGGGAAATGGGGTGGAAAAACTGTTTTTT	CASSAGNGVEKLFF
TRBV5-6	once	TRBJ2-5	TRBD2	TGTGCCAGCAGCTTGCGACTTACTAGCGGGGGTGAGACCCAGTACTTC	CASSLRLTSGGETQYF
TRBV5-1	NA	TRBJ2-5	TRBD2	TGCGCCAGCAGCGAGACTAGCGGGAACCAAGAGACCCAGTACTTC	CASSETSGNQETQYF
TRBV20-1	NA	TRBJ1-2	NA	TGCAGTGGGGTCCGGGGGGGCTACACCTTC	CSGVRGGYTF
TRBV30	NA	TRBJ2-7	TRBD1	TGTGCCTGGAGTAGACAGGGATCTAGGTCCTACGAGCAGTACTTC	CAWSRQGSRSYEQYF
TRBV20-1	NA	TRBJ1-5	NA	TGCAGTGCTAGTAGCCATTTACGCAATCAGCCCCAGCATTTT	CSASSHLRNQPQHF
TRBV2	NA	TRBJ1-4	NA	TGTGCCAGCAAGTGGACAGCAGGGGAAAAACTGTTTTTT	CASKWTAGEKLFF
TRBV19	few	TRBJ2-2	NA	TGTGCCAGTAGTATGGCAGGGTTCGACACCGGGGAGCTGTTTTTT	CASSMAGFDTGELFF
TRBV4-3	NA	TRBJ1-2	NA	TGCGCCAGCAGCCAAGTCCAGGCTGCTAACTATGGCTACACCTTC	CASSQVQAANYGYTF
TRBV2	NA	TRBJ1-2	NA	TGTGCCAGCAGTGAACTTTCGGGCTATGGCTACACCTTC	CASSELSGYGYTF
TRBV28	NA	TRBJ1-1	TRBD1	TGTGCCAGCAGTTTAAAGGGGGCGAGGACTGAAGCTTTCTTT	CASSLKGARTEAFF
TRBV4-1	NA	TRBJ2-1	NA	TGCGCCAGCAGCCAAGCTTCGAGTGATGAGCAGTTCTTC	CASSQASSDEQFF
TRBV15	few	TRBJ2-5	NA	TGTGCCACCAGCAGAGCTAACGAGAGACAAGAGACCCAGTACTTC	CATSRANERQETQYF
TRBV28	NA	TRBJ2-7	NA	TGTGCCAGCAGTTTTCAGGGTATTTCCTACGAGCAGTACTTC	CASSFQGISYEQYF
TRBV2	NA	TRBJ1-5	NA	TGTGCCAGCAGTGAATCTTATAGCAATCAGCCCCAGCATTTT	CASSESYSNQPQHF
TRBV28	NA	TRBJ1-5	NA	TGTGCCAGCAGTGCAGGGGACGGACAATCAGGAGGCCAGCATTTT	CASSAGDGQSGGQHF
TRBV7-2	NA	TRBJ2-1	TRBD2	TGTGCCAGCAGCTTTCAGCGGGGGGCAGGTGAGCAGTTCTTC	CASSFQRGAGEQFF
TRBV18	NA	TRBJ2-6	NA	TGTGCCAGCTCACCACGAAGTTTCAGCTCTGGGGCCAACGTCCTGACTTTC	CASSPRSFSSGANVLTF
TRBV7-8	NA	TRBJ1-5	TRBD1	TGTGCCAGCAGCCTACGGACAGGGGGTAAGGGTCAGCCCCAGCATTTT	CASSLRTGGKGQPQHF
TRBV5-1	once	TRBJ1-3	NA	TGCGCCAGCAGCTTGGACGGGGGTGGAAGAAACACCATATATTTT	CASSLDGGGRNTIYF
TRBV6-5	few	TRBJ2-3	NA	TGTGCCAGCAGTTACTCCGGGGATACGCAGTATTTT	CASSYSGDTQYF